Each of the 3 T cell receptor beta chains below was sequenced from the same sample in a study of Ad26.COV2.S vaccination and SARS-CoV-2 variants. The treatment was: around 19 received Ad26.COV2.S at low or high dose, single or two shots; about 5 received placebo; per-sample allocation not given. The investigators took samples on day 63 after the first vaccine or placebo injection. Using immunoSEQ multiplex PCR, the repertoire was profiled, and TCRdb retains in-frame clones only, with some absent. The sample includes approximately 410,000 clones, 92% of them seen just once. Sequences were derived from peripheral blood, sampled in a trial of Ad26.COV2.S vaccine versus placebo. The receptors were gathered from a person between 18 and 65 years old who received the Ad26.COV2.S COVID-19 vaccine or a placebo.

This clone was seen only a few times. The chain uses TRBV14 and TRBJ1-5, with D possibly being TRBD1 (6 bases). The CDR3 is made up of 15 amino acids. With 1 base removed from V and 7 bases from J, the gap between germline ends came to 14 bases. Germline CDR1 reads SGHDN; CDR2 reads FVKESK. The CDR3, as DNA: TGTGCCAGCAGCCAAGGAGCGATGAGGGGGCAGCCCCAGCATTTT. It encodes CASSQGAMRGQPQHF.

The chain links TRBV7-9 to TRBJ1-1, with 7 bases that match TRBD1. The CDR3 is 15 amino acids. Germline CDR1 is SEHNR and CDR2 is FQNEAQ (reference sequence). The J segment lost 5 bases and the V segment lost 5 bases, leaving 11 bases of the junction unmatched. The CDR3 protein is CASSLRQGRVTEAFF. CDR3 in DNA: TGTGCCAGCAGCCTGCGACAGGGAAGGGTTACTGAAGCTTTCTTT.

The chain combines TRBV2 with TRBJ2-3, with a possible D match to TRBD2 (6 bases). Germline CDR1 and CDR2: SNHLY and FYNNEI. Between the trimmed V and J ends, which lost 9 bases and 2 bases, there was a span of 12 bases. This CDR3 is 13 amino acids long. CDR3 coding DNA: TGTGCCAGTACGCGGGATGCCACAGATACGCAGTATTTT. Translated, it gives CASTRDATDTQYF.